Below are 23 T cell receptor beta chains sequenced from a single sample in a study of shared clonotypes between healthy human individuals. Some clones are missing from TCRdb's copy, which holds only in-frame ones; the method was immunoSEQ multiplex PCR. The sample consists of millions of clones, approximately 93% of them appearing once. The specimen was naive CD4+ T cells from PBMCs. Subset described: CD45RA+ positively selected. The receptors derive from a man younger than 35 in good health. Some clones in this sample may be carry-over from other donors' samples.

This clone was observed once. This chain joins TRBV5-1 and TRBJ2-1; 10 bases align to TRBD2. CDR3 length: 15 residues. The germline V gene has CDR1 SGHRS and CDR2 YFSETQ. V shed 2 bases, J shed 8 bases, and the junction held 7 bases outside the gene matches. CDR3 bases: TGCGCCAGCAGCTTAGCGGGAGGGTCGGGCGATGAGCAGTTCTTC. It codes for CASSLAGGSGDEQFF.

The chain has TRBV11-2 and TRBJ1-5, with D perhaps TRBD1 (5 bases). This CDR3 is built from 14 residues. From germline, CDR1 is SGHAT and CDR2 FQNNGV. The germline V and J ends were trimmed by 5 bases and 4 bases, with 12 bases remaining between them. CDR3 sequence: CASSPGPINQPQHF. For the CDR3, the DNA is TGTGCCAGCAGCCCGGGACCGATAAATCAGCCCCAGCATTTT.

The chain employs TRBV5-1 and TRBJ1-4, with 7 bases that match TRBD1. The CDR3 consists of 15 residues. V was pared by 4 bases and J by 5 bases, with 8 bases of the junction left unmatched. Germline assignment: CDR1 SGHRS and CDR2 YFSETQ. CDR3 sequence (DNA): TGCGCCAGCAGCCAACAGGGGATATACAATGAAAAACTGTTTTTT. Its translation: CASSQQGIYNEKLFF.

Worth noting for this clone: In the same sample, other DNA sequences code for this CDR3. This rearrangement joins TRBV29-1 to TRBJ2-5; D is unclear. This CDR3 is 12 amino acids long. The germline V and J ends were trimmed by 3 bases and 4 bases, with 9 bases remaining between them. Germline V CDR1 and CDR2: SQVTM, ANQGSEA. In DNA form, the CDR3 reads TGCAGCGTTGAGTTAGGCTCAGAGACCCAGTACTTC. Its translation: CSVELGSETQYF.

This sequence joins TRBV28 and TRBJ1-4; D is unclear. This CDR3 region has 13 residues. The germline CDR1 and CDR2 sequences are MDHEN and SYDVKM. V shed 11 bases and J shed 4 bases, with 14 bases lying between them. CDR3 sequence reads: CAHSPHSNEKLFF. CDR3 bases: TGTGCCCACTCCCCACACAGTAATGAAAAACTGTTTTTT.

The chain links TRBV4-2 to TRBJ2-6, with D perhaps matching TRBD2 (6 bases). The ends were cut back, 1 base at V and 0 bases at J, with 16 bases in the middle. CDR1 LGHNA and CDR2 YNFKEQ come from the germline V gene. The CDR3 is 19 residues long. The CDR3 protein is CASSQVYGRWDSGANVLTF. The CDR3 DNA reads TGTGCCAGCAGCCAAGTGTACGGGAGATGGGACTCTGGGGCCAACGTCCTGACTTTC.

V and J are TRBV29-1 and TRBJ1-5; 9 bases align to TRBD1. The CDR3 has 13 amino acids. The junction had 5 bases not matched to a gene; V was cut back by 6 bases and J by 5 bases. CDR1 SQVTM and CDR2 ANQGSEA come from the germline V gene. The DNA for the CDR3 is TGCAGCGTGGGAGACAGGGGGGATCAGCCCCAGCATTTT. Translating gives CSVGDRGDQPQHF. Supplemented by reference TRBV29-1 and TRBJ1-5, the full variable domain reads SAVISQKPSRDICQRGTSLTIQCQVDSQVTMMFWYRQQPGQSLTLIATANQGSEATYESGFVIDKFPISRPNLTFSTLTVSNMSPEDSSIYLCSVGDRGDQPQHFGDGTRLSIL.

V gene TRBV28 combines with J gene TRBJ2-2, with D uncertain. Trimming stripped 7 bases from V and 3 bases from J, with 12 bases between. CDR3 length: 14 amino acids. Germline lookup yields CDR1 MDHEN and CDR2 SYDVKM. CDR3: CASMGWSYTGELFF. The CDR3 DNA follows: TGTGCCAGCATGGGGTGGAGTTACACCGGGGAGCTGTTTTTT. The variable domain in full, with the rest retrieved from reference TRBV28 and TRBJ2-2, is DVKVTQSSRYLVKRTGEKVFLECVQDMDHENMFWYRQDPGLGLRLIYFSYDVKMKEKGDIPEGYSVSREKKERFSLILESASTNQTSMYLCASMGWSYTGELFFGEGSRLTVL.

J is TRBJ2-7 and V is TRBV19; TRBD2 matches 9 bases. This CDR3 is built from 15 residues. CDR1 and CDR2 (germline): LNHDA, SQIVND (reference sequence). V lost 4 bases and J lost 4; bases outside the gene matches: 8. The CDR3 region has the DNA TGTGCCAGTAGTAGCGGGGTAGCGGGAGCGTACGAGCAGTACTTC. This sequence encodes CASSSGVAGAYEQYF. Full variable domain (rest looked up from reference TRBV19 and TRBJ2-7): DGGITQSPKYLFRKEGQNVTLSCEQNLNHDAMYWYRQDPGQGLRLIYYSQIVNDFQKGDIAEGYSVSREKKESFPLTVTSAQKNPTAFYLCASSSGVAGAYEQYFGPGTRLTVT.

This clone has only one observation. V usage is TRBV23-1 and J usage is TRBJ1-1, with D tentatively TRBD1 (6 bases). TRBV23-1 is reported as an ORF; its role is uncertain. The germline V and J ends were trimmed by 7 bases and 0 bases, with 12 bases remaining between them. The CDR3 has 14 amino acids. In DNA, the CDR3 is TGCGCCAGCACCACAACAGGGATGAACACTGAAGCTTTCTTT. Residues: CASTTTGMNTEAFF.

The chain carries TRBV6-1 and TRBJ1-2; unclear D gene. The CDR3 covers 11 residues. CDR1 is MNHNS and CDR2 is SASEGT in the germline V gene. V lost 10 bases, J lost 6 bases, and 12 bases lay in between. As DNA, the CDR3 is TGTGCCACGAAAGCCGGAGATGGCTACACCTTC. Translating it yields CATKAGDGYTF.

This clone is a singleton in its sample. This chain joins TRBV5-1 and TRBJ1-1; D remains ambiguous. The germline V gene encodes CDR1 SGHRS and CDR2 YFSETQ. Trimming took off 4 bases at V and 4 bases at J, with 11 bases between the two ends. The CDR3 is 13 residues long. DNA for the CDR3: TGCGCCAGCAGCACGGGAGCGGCCACTGAAGCTTTCTTT. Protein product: CASSTGAATEAFF.

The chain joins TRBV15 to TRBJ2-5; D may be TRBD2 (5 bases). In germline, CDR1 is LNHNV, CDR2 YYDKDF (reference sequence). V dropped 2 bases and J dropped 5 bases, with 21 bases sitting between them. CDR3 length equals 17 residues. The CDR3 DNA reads TGTGCCACCAGCAGATCCTGGCCGGGTGCGGGTGTTGAGACCCAGTACTTC. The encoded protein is CATSRSWPGAGVETQYF.

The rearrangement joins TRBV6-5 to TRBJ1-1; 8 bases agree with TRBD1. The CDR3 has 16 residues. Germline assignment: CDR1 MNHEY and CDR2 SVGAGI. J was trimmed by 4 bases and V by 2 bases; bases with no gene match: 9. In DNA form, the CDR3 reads TGTGCCAGCAGTTACGTGGCAGGGGGCGGTCGCACTGAAGCTTTCTTT. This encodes CASSYVAGGGRTEAFF.

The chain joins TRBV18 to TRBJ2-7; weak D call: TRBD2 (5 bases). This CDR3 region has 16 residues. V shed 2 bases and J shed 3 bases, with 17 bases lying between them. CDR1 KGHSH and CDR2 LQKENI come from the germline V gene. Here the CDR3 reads CASSPSSRTGNYEQYF. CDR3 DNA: TGTGCCAGCTCACCAAGTTCAAGGACGGGAAACTACGAGCAGTACTTC.

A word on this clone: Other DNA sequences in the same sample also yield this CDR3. The DNA for the CDR3 is TGTGCCAGCAGCCTAGGGACGGAGACCCAGTACTTC. It specifies CASSLGTETQYF. This rearrangement joins TRBV7-6 to TRBJ2-5; D might be TRBD1 or TRBD2, each matching 5 bases. Trimming took 5 bases from V and 5 from J, leaving 9 bases between them. The CDR3 consists of 12 residues. Germline V gene data show CDR1 as SGHVS and CDR2 as FNYEAQ.

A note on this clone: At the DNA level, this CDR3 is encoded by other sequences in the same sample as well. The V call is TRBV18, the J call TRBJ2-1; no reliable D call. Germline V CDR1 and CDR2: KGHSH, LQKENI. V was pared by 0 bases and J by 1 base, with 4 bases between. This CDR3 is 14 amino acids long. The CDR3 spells CASSPPGSYNEQFF. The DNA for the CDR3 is TGTGCCAGCTCACCACCAGGTTCCTACAATGAGCAGTTCTTC.

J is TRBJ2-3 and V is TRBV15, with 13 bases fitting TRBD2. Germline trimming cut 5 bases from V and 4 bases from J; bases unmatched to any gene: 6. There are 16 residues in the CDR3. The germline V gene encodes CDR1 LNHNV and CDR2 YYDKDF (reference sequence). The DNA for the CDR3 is TGTGCCACCAGCGTTAGACTAGCGGGAGGCTCAGATACGCAGTATTTT. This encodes CATSVRLAGGSDTQYF.

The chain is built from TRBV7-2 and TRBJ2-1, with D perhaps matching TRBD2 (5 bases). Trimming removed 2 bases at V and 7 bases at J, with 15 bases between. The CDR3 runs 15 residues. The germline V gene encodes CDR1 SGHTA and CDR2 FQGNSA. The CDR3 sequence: CASSLRGPTRNEQFF. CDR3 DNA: TGTGCCAGCAGCTTACGCGGGCCGACCCGTAATGAGCAGTTCTTC.

The CDR3 here is CASSATGQVNQPQHF. The CDR3 nucleotides read TGTGCCAGCAGTGCCACAGGACAGGTCAATCAGCCCCAGCATTTT. The chain combines TRBV25-1 with TRBJ1-5, with TRBD1 matching over 7 bases. Looked up from germline, CDR1 is MGHDK and CDR2 is SYGVNS. With V trimmed by 4 bases and J by 3 bases, 6 bases remained unmatched. The CDR3 length is 15 residues.

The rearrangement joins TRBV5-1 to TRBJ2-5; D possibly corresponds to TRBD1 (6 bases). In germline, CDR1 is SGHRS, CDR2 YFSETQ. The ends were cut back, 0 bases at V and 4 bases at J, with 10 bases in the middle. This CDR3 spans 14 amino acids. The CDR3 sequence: CASSLGQAAETQYF. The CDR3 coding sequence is TGCGCCAGCAGCTTGGGACAGGCCGCAGAGACCCAGTACTTC.

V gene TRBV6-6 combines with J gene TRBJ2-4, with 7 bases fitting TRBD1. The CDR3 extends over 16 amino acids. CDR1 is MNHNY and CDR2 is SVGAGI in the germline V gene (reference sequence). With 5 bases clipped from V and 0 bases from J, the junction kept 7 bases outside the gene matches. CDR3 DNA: TGTGCCAGCAGTCCCCCCTCAGGGGGAGCCAAAAACATTCAGTACTTC. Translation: CASSPPSGGAKNIQYF.

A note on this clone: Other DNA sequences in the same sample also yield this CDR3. The CDR3, as DNA: TGTGCCAGCAGCGCCGGTCACAATCAGCCCCAGCATTTT. Its translation is CASSAGHNQPQHF. The chain has TRBV9 and TRBJ1-5; no definite D call. This CDR3 is built from 13 residues. The V end lost 3 bases, the J end lost 3 bases, and 7 bases lay between the germline ends. Looked up from germline, CDR1 is SGDLS and CDR2 is YYNGEE. The variable domain in full, with the rest retrieved from reference TRBV9 and TRBJ1-5, is DSGVTQTPKHLITATGQRVTLRCSPRSGDLSVYWYQQSLDQGLQFLIQYYNGEERAKGNILERFSAQQFPDLHSELNLSSLELGDSALYFCASSAGHNQPQHFGDGTRLSIL.